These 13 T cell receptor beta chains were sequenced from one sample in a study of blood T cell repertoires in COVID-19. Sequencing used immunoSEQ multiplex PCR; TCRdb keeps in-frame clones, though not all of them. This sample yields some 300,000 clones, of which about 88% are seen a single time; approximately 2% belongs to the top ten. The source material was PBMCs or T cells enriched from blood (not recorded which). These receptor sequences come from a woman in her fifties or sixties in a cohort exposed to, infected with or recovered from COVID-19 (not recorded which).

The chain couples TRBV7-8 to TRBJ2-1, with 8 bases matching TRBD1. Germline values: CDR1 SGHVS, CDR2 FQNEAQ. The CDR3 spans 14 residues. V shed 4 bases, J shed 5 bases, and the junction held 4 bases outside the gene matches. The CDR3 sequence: CASSSRTGNNEQFF. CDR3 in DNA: TGTGCCAGCAGCTCCAGGACAGGGAACAATGAGCAGTTCTTC. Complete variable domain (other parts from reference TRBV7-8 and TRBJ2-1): GAGVSQSPRYKVAKRGQDVALRCDPISGHVSLFWYQQALGQGPEFLTYFQNEAQLDKSGLPSDRFFAERPEGSVSTLKIQRTQQEDSAVYLCASSSRTGNNEQFFGPGTRLTVL.

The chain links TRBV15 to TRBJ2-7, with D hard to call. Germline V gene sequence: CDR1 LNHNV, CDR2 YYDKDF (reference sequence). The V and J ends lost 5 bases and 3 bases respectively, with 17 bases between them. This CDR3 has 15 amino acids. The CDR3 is CATSAPRTPFYEQYF. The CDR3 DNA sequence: TGTGCCACCAGCGCCCCGAGAACCCCCTTCTACGAGCAGTACTTC.

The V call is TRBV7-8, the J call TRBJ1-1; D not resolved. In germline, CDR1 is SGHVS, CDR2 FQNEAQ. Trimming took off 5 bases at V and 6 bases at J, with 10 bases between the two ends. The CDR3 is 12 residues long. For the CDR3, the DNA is TGTGCCAGCAGCCAATCGCGCTCTGAAGCTTTCTTT. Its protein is CASSQSRSEAFF.

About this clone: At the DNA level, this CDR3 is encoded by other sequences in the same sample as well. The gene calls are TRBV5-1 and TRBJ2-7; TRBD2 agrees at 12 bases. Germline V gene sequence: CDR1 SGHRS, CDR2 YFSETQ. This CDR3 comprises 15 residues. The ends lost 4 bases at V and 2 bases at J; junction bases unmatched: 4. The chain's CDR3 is CASSPRLAGAYEQYF. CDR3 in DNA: TGCGCCAGCAGCCCCAGACTAGCGGGAGCCTACGAGCAGTACTTC.

CDR3 bases: TGTGCCAGCAGCTTTGGCGGTCGATCTAGCACAGATACGCAGTATTTT. Translating gives CASSFGGRSSTDTQYF. The V and J genes are TRBV7-9 and TRBJ2-3; the D is unclear. The CDR3 has 16 amino acids. V lost 3 bases and J 0 bases, leaving 13 bases between the germline ends. In germline, CDR1 is SEHNR, CDR2 FQNEAQ (reference sequence). Full variable domain (missing parts from reference TRBV7-9 and TRBJ2-3): DTGVSQNPRHKITKRGQNVTFRCDPISEHNRLYWYRQTLGQGPEFLTYFQNEAQLEKSRLLSDRFSAERPKGSFSTLEIQRTEQGDSAMYLCASSFGGRSSTDTQYFGPGTRLTVL.

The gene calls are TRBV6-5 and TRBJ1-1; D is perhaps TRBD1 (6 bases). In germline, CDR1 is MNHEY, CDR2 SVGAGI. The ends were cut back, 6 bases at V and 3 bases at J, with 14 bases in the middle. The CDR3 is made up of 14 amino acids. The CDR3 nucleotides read TGTGCCAGCAGGGACCAGGGGAAGGACACTGAAGCTTTCTTT. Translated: CASRDQGKDTEAFF.

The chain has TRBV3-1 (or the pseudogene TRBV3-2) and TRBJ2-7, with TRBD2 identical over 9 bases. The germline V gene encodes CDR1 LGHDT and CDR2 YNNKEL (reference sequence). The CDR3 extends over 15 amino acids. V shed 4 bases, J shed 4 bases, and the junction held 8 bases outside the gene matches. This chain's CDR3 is CASSPLSGRVYEQYF. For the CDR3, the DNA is TGTGCCAGCAGCCCTCTTAGCGGGAGAGTATACGAGCAGTACTTC.

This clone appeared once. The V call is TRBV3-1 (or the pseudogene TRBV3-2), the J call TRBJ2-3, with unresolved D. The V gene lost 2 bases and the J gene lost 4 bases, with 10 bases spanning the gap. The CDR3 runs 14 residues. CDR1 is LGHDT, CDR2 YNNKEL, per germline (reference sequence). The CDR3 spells CASSQNSRADTQYF. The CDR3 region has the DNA TGTGCCAGCAGCCAAAACAGTCGCGCAGATACGCAGTATTTT.

CDR3 DNA sequence: TGTGCCAGCAGCCCTAGGGGACGAGGGGGCAATGAGCAGTTCTTC. It is translated as CASSPRGRGGNEQFF. This chain uses TRBV3-1 (or the pseudogene TRBV3-2) with TRBJ2-1; tentatively, D is TRBD1 (6 bases). Trimming pared 4 bases from V and 6 bases from J, leaving 16 bases between. The CDR3 sequence is 15 residues long. Per germline, CDR1 LGHDT and CDR2 YNNKEL (reference sequence).

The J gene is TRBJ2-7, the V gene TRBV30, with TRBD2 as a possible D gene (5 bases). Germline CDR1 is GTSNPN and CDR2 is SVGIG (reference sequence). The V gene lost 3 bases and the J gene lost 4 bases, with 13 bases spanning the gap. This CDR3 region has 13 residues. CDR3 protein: CAWRHLTGYEQYF. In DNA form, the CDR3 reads TGTGCCTGGAGGCATCTTACGGGATACGAGCAGTACTTC.

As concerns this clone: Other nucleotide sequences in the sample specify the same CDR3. The CDR3 is CASSFGESTEAFF. CDR3 DNA sequence: TGTGCCAGCAGTTTCGGGGAGAGTACTGAAGCTTTCTTT. J is TRBJ1-1 and V is TRBV28; D is unclear. The CDR3 consists of 13 residues. Per the germline V gene, CDR1 is MDHEN and CDR2 is SYDVKM. V lost 3 bases to trimming and J lost 5 bases, with 10 bases between them.

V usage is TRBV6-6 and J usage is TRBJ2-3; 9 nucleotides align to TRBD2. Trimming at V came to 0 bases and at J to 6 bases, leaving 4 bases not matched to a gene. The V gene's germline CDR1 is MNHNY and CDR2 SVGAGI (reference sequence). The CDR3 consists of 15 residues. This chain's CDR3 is CASSYSAGGPDTQYF. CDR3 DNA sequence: TGTGCCAGCAGTTACTCTGCGGGAGGGCCTGATACGCAGTATTTT.

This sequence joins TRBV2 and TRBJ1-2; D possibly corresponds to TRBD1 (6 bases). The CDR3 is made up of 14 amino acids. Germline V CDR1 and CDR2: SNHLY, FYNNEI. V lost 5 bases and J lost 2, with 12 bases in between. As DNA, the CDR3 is TGTGCCAGCAGTCAGGCCGGACAGAACTATGGCTACACCTTC. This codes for CASSQAGQNYGYTF.